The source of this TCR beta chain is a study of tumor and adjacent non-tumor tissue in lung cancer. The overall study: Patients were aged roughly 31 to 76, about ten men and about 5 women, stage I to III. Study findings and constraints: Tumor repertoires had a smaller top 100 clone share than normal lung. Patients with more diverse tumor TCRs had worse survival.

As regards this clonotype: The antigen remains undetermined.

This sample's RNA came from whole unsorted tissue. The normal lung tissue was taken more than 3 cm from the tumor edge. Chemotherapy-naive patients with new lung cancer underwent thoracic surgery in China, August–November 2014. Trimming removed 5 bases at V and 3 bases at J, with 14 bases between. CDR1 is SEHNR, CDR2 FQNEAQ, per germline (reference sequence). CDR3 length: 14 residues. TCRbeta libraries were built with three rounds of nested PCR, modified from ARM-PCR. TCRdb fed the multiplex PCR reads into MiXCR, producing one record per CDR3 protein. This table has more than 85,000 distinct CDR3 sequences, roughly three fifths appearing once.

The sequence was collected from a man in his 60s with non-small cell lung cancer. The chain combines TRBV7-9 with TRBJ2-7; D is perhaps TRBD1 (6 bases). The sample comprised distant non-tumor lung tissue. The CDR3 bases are TGTGCCAGCAGCCCTCAAGGACAGTACTACGAGCAGTACTTC. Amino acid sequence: CASSPQGQYYEQYF.